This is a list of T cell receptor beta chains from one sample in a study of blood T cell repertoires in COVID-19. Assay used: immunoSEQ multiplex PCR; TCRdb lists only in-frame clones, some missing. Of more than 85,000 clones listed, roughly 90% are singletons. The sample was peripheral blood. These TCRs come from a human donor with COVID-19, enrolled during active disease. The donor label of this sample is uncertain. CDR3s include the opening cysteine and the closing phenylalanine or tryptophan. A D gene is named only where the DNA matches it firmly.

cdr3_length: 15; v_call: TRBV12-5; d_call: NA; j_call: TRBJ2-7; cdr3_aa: CASGLGRDRSYEQYF
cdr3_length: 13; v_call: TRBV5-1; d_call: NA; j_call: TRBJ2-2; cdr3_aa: CASSSPGTGELFF
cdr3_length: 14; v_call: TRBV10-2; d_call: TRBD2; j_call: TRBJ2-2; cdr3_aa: CASRRGGLTGELFF
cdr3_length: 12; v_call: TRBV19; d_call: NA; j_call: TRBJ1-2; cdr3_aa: CASSVQNRGYTF
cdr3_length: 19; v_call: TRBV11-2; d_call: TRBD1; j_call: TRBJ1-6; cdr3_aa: CASSLEVAQGAANNSPLHF
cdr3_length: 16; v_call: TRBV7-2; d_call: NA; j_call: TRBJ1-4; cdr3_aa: CAIREFDFATNEKLFF
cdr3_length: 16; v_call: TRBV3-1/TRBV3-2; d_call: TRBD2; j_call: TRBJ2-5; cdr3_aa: CASSPMAGGYQETQYF
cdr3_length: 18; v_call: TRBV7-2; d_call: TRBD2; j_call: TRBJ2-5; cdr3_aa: CASSSNSPASGVQETQYF
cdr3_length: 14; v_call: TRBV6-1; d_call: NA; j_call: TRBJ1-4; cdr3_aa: CASSDASANEKLFF
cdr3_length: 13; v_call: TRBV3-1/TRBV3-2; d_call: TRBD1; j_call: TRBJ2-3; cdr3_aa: CASRGTGTDTQYF
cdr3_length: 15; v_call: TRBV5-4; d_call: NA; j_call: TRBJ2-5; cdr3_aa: CASSLDDRPQETQYF
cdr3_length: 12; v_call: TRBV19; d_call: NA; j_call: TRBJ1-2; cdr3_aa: CASSGLDYGYTF
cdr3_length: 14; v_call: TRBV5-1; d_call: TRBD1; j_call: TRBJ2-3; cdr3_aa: CASSWDSLTDTQYF
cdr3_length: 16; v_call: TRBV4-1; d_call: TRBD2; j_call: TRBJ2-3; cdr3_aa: CASSPLAGGYTDTQYF
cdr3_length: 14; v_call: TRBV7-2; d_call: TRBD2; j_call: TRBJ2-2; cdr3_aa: CASSFGRGTGELFF
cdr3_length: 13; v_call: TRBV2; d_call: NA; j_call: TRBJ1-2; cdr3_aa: CASSGDTDYGYTF
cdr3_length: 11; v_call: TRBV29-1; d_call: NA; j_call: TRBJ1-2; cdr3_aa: CSGPGSYGYTF
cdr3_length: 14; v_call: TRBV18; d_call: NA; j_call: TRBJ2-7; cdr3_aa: CASSREGLGYEQYF
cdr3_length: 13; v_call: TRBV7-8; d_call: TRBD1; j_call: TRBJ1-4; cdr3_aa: CASSLEYGGQLFF
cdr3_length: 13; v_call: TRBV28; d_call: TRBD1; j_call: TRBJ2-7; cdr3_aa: CASSLGQGYEQYF
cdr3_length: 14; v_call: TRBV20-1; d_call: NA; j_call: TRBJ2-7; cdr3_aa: CSASGPDRSYEQYF
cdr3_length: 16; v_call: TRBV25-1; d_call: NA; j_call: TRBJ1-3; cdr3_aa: CASSEYGRVSGNTIYF
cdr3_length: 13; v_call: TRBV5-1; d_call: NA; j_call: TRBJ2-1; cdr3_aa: CASSPGHPNEQFF
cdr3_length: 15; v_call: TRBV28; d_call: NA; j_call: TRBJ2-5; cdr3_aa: CASSSPGHLAETQYF
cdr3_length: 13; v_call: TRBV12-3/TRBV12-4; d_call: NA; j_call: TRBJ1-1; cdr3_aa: CASSLFGDTEAFF
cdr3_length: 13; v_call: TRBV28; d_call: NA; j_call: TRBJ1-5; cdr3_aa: CASSSDINQPQHF
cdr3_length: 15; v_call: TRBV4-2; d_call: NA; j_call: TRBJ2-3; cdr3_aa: CASSQEAIRLDTQYF
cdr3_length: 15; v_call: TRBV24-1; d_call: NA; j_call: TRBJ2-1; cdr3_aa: CATSDHSQAYNEQFF
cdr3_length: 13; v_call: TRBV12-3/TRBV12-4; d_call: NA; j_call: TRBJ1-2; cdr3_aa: CASSLLSRDGYTF
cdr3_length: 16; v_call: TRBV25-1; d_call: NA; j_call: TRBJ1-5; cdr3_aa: CASSGGRGPGNQPQHF
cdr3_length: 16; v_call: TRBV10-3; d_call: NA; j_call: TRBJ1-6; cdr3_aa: CAISEVKGGDNSPLHF
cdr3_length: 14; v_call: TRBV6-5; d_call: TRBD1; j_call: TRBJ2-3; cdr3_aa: CATMNRGKSDTQYF
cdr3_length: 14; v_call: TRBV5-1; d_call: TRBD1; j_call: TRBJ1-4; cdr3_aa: CASRQDRGGEKLFF
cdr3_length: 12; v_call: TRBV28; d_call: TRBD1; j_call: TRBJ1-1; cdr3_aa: CASLTGANEAFF
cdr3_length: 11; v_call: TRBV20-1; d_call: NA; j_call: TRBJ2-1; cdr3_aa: CSASYYNEQFF
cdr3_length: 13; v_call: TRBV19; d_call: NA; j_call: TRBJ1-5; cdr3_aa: CATKDSNNQPQHF
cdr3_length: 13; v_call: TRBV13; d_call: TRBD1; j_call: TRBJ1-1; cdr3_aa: CASSFLQGAGAFF
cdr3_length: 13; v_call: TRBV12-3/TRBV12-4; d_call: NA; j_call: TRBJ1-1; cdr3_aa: CASRGQGSTEAFF
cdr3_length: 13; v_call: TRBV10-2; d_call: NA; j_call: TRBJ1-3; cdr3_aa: CATRDGGGITIYF
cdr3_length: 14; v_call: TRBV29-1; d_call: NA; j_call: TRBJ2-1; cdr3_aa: CSVGRGASHNEQFF